The 16 T cell receptor beta chains presented below share a single source sample, sequenced in a study of blood T cells in healthy people across ages. A J-beta primer mix and a sample-barcoded 5' primer were used in a second PCR of about 7 to 12 cycles. TCRdb fed the 5' RACE reads into MiXCR, producing one record per CDR3 protein. The sample lists about a million distinct CDR3 sequences; roughly 51% were seen once. Sequences were obtained from blood. These receptors originate from an older woman in good health.

A word on this clonotype: At one end, the junction sequence differs from germline, possibly due to a read error. The CDR3 reads CASTVSGDVYNGQFF. The CDR3 nucleotides read TGTGCCAGCACCGTTTCGGGGGATGTCTACAATGGGCAGTTCTTC. The chain is built from TRBV7-8 and TRBJ2-1, with a tentative D call TRBD2 (6 bases). Germline assignment: CDR1 SGHVS and CDR2 FQNEAQ. The CDR3 contains 15 residues. Variable domain in full (rest from reference TRBV7-8 and TRBJ2-1): GAGVSQSPRYKVAKRGQDVALRCDPISGHVSLFWYQQALGQGPEFLTYFQNEAQLDKSGLPSDRFFAERPEGSVSTLKIQRTQQEDSAVYLCASTVSGDVYNGQFFGPGTRLTVL.

This chain links TRBV15 with TRBJ2-7, with 9 bases identical to TRBD1. CDR1 is LNHNV, CDR2 YYDKDF, per germline (reference sequence). Losses at the gene ends were 0 bases for V and 2 bases for J; bases not matched to a gene: 8. CDR3 length: 17 amino acids. The CDR3 spells CATSREDLGTGPYEQYF. CDR3 nucleotide sequence: TGTGCCACCAGCAGAGAGGACCTCGGGACAGGGCCCTACGAGCAGTACTTC.

This rearrangement joins TRBV5-1 to TRBJ1-2; 9 positions agree with TRBD1. The CDR3 consists of 14 residues. Germline-derived CDR1 and CDR2 are SGHRS and YFSETQ. V gave up 3 bases and J gave up 7 bases; unmatched junction bases: 7. Here the CDR3 reads CASSYGDRVGGYTF. The CDR3 DNA is TGCGCCAGCAGCTATGGGGACAGGGTTGGTGGCTACACCTTC.

The chain carries TRBV4-3 and TRBJ1-2; D is undetermined. Per the germline V gene, CDR1 is LGHNA and CDR2 is YSLEER. CDR3 length: 13 amino acids. The V gene lost 1 base and the J gene lost 7 bases, with 10 bases spanning the gap. CDR3 in amino acids: CASSQVTRPGYTF. DNA of the CDR3: TGCGCCAGCAGCCAAGTGACAAGGCCTGGCTACACCTTC.

V and J are TRBV4-3 and TRBJ2-1; 7 nucleotides agree with TRBD1. The CDR3 covers 16 residues. In germline, CDR1 is LGHNA, CDR2 YSLEER. The junction had 5 bases not matched to a gene; V was cut back by 0 bases and J by 3 bases. This CDR3 reads CASSQEIQGFYNEQFF. DNA of the CDR3: TGCGCCAGCAGCCAAGAAATACAGGGGTTCTACAATGAGCAGTTCTTC.

The V gene is TRBV7-2, the J gene TRBJ2-7, with 12 bases fitting TRBD2. Germline CDR1 is SGHTA and CDR2 is FQGNSA. Trimming removed 5 bases from V and 3 bases from J; junction bases left unmatched: 8. This CDR3 is built from 16 residues. In DNA, the CDR3 is TGTGCCAGCAGCCGCCGACTAGCGGGAGCGATCTACGAGCAGTACTTC. Translating it yields CASSRRLAGAIYEQYF.

The V call is TRBV4-2, the J call TRBJ1-6; the D is unclear. This CDR3 has 16 amino acids. The germline CDR1 and CDR2 sequences are LGHNA and YNFKEQ. Between the trimmed V and J ends, which lost 2 bases and 7 bases, there was a span of 15 bases. CDR3 region: CASSQSRGGPNSPLHF. The CDR3 bases are TGTGCCAGCAGCCAATCCCGAGGCGGCCCGAATTCACCCCTCCACTTT.

This chain connects TRBV5-1 to TRBJ2-2; maybe TRBD2 (6 bases). Germline V gene lookup returns CDR1 SGHRS and CDR2 YFSETQ. The ends were cut back, 1 base at V and 4 bases at J, with 17 bases in the middle. The CDR3 has 17 amino acids. The CDR3 bases are TGCGCCAGCAGCTTGCTGAGACTAGAGGTTGTCACCGGGGAGCTGTTTTTT. Protein sequence: CASSLLRLEVVTGELFF.

V is TRBV12-3 or TRBV12-4 and J is TRBJ2-3; 11 positions match TRBD2. The V and J ends lost 2 bases and 4 bases, in that order; junction bases with no gene match: 2. This CDR3 has 15 residues. CDR3 coding DNA: TGTGCCAGCAGTTTATATAGCGGGAGGGCAGATACGCAGTATTTT. Protein product: CASSLYSGRADTQYF.

V and J are TRBV18 and TRBJ2-2; D not certain. Germline loops: CDR1 KGHSH, CDR2 LQKENI. The V end was cut by 6 bases, the J end by 4 bases, with 27 bases between. CDR3 size: 19 residues. The CDR3 protein is CASSRFEVGATTGTGELFF. CDR3 sequence (DNA): TGTGCCAGCTCCCGGTTCGAGGTTGGAGCGACGACGGGCACCGGGGAGCTGTTTTTT.

The CDR3 sequence is CASRELSSYEQYF. The CDR3 bases are TGTGCCAGTAGGGAGTTAAGCTCCTACGAGCAGTACTTC. This sequence joins TRBV19 and TRBJ2-7; D ambiguous. Trimming stripped 6 bases from V and 0 bases from J, with 9 bases between. The CDR3 loop spans 13 amino acids. Germline V gene lookup returns CDR1 LNHDA and CDR2 SQIVND (reference sequence).

The chain employs TRBV6-5 and TRBJ1-1; D unclear. Germline CDR1 is MNHEY and CDR2 is SVGAGI. The CDR3 covers 15 residues. With 6 bases removed from V and 0 bases from J, the gap between germline ends came to 14 bases. In DNA, the CDR3 is TGTGCCAGCAGCCCCTTACAGAGAATGAACACTGAAGCTTTCTTT. It yields the protein CASSPLQRMNTEAFF.

This clonotype was counted a few times. The V and J genes are TRBV15 and TRBJ2-7; TRBD2 is a possible D gene (5 bases). CDR3 length: 15 amino acids. V gave up 1 base and J gave up 2 bases, with 12 bases separating them. Germline V CDR1 and CDR2: LNHNV, YYDKDF (reference sequence). CDR3 in DNA: TGTGCCACCAGCAGAGCCCGGACGGGAACCTACGAGCAGTACTTC. Translation: CATSRARTGTYEQYF.

The chain combines TRBV7-2 with TRBJ1-1; tentatively, D is TRBD1 (6 bases). In germline, CDR1 is SGHTA, CDR2 FQGNSA. The CDR3 has 16 residues. Trimming stripped 5 bases from V and 0 bases from J, with 16 bases between. CDR3 DNA: TGTGCCAGCAGCCCAGGGGCAGGAGGGTTGAACACTGAAGCTTTCTTT. Translation: CASSPGAGGLNTEAFF.

The gene calls are TRBV10-3 and TRBJ2-1; D unresolved. The better agreement between TRBJ2-7 and the DNA end casts doubt on the J call. The CDR3 runs to 11 residues. Looked up from germline, CDR1 is ENHRY and CDR2 is SYGVKD. The CDR3 DNA is TGTGCCATCAGTGACCTTACTGAGCAGTACTTC. Amino acid sequence: CAISDLTEQYF.

CDR3 nucleotide sequence: TGTGCCAGCACCATAGGCGCAATCTCCTACGAGCAGTACTTC. Amino acid sequence: CASTIGAISYEQYF. The chain recombines TRBV5-5 with TRBJ2-7; D ambiguous. CDR1 SGHKS and CDR2 YYEKEE come from the germline V gene (reference sequence). Trimming took 6 bases from V and 0 from J, leaving 13 bases between them. This CDR3 comprises 14 residues.